Described below is a single TCR beta chain sequence and its context. Its antigen remains unknown. V gave up 2 bases and J gave up 0 bases, with 14 bases separating them. The CDR3 covers 16 residues. The germline CDR1 and CDR2 sequences are MNHEY and SVGAGI. This sample was taken from a study of blood T cells in healthy people across ages. Overall study results and limits: A strong correlation between TCR beta diversity and naive T cell percentage was seen. Possibly, changes in expanded clonotypes were confounded because donor CMV status was unknown.

A J-beta primer mix and a sample-barcoded 5' primer were used in a second PCR of about 6 to 12 cycles. A tag from a template-switch adaptor with 12 random nucleotides marked each cDNA molecule. A single record per CDR3 protein comes from TCRdb applying MiXCR to the 5' RACE reads. The sample lists about 640,000 distinct CDR3 sequences, about 30% occurring once. Samples each had at least 5.5 micrograms of total RNA extracted. This receptor was identified in a woman over 75 in good health. Sequenced material: blood. V is TRBV6-5 and J is TRBJ2-7; D is tentatively TRBD1 or TRBD2 (6 bases each). CDR3 DNA: TGTGCCAGCAGTTACGAGGGGGGCCCCAGCTCCTACGAGCAGTACTTC. It is translated as CASSYEGGPSSYEQYF.